The clone carrying this TCR beta chain was detected a few times. Its antigen is not identified. Treatment in this sample: oral pan-JAK inhibitor, 5-10 mg twice daily. It was cDNA, reverse transcribed from extracted RNA, that served as the sequencing template. This table comes from immunoSEQ multiplex PCR, and its TCRdb copy is limited to in-frame clones, with some not included. The sample includes 180,000 or so clones, 51% of them seen just once. V was clipped by 4 bases and J by 2 bases, with 18 bases between them. Germline loops: CDR1 SGHTS, CDR2 YDEGEE. The CDR3 runs 16 residues. These data come from a study of CD8+ T cells in alopecia areata. Study-wide results and caveats: Association of baseline CD8+ expansion with response is uncertain owing to one nonresponder. Affected lesional scalp, above all in alopecia totalis/universalis, was more clonal than normal scalp.

This TCR came from a human donor with alopecia areata. The chain uses TRBV5-8 and TRBJ2-5, with D hard to call. The sequencing here drew on CD8+ T cells sorted from blood, taken at week 52, from a patient treated with tofacitinib. The CDR3 protein is CASSLLSWGSQETQYF. The CDR3 DNA reads TGTGCCAGCAGCCTACTTTCGTGGGGATCACAAGAGACCCAGTACTTC.